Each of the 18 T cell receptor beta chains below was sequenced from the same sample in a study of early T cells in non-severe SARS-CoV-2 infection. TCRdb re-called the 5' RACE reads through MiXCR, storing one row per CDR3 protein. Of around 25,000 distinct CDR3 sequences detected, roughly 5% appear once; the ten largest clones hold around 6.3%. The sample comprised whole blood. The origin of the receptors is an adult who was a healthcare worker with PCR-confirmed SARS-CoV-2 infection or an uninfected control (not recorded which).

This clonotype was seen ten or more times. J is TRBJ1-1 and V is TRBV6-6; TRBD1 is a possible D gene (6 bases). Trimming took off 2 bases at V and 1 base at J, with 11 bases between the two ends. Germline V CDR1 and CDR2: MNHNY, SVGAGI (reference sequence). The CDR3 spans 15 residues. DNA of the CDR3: TGTGCCAGCAGTTACGTTCAGGGGAGGAACACTGAAGCTTTCTTT. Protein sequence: CASSYVQGRNTEAFF.

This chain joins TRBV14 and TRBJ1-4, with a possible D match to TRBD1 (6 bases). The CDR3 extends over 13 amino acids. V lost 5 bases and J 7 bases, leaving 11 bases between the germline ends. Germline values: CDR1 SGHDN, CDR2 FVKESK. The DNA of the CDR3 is TGTGCCAGCAGCGGAGGACAGACTGAAAAACTGTTTTTT. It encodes CASSGGQTEKLFF.

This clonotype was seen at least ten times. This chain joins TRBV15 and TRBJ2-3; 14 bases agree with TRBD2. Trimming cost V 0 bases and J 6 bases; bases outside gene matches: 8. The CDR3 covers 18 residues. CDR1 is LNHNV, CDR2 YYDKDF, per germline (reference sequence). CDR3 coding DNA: TGTGCCACCAGCAGAGATCTCCCGACTAGCGGGGGGGCCGATACGCAGTATTTT. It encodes CATSRDLPTSGGADTQYF.

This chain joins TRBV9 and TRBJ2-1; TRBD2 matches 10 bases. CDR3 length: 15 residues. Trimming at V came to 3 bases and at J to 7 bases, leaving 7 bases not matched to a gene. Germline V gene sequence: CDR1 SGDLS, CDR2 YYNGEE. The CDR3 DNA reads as TGTGCCAGCAGCGCAGCGGGGGGGCGACGGAATGAGCAGTTCTTC. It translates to CASSAAGGRRNEQFF.

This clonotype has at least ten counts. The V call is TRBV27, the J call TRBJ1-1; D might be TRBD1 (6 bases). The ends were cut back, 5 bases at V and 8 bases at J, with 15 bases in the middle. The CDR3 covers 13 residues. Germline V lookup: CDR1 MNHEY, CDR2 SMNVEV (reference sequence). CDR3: CASSTHSDREAFF. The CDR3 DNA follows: TGTGCCAGCAGTACCCACTCCGACAGGGAAGCTTTCTTT.

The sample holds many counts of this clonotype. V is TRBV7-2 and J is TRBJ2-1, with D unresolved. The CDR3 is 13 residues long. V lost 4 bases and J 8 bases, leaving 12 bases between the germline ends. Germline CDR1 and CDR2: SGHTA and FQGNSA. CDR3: CASSSSRRHEQFF. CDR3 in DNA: TGTGCCAGCAGCTCGTCCCGAAGGCATGAGCAGTTCTTC.

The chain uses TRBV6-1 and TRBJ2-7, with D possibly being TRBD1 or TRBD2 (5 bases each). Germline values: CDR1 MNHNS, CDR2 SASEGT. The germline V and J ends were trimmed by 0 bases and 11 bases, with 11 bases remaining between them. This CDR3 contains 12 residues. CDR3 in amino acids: CASSEARDREYF. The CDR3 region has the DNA TGTGCCAGCAGTGAAGCCAGGGACCGGGAGTACTTC.

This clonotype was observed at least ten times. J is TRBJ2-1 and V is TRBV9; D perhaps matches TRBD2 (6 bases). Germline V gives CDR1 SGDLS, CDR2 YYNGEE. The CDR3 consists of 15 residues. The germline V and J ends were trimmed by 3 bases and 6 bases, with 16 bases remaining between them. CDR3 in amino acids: CASSAGGVRGNEQFF. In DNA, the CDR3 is TGTGCCAGCAGCGCCGGAGGGGTCCGAGGCAATGAGCAGTTCTTC.

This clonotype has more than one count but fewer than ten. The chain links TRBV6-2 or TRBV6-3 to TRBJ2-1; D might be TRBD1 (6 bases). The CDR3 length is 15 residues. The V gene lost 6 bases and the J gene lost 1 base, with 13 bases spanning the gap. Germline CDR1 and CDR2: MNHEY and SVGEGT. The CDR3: CASRTRTASYNEQFF. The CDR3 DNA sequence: TGTGCCAGCAGAACCCGGACAGCATCCTACAATGAGCAGTTCTTC.

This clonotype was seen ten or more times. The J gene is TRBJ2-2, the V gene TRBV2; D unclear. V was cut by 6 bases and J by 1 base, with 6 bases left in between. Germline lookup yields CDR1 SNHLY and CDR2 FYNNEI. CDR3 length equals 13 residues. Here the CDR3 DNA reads TGTGCCAGCAGCTTCTGGAACACCGGGGAGCTGTTTTTT. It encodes CASSFWNTGELFF. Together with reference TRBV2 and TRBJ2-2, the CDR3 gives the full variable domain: EPEVTQTPSHQVTQMGQEVILRCVPISNHLYFYWYRQILGQKVEFLVSFYNNEISEKSEIFDDQFSVERPDGSNFTLKIRSTKLEDSAMYFCASSFWNTGELFFGEGSRLTVL.

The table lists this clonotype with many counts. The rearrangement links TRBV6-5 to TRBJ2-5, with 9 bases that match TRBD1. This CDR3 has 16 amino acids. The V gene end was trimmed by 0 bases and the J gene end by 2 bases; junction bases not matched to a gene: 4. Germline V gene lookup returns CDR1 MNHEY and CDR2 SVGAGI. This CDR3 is CASSYSGTGRQETQYF. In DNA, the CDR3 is TGTGCCAGCAGTTACTCCGGGACAGGGCGGCAAGAGACCCAGTACTTC.

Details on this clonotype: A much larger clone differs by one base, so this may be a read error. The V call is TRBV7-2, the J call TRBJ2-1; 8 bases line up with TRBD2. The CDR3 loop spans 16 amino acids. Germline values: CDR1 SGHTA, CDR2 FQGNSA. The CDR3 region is CAGSPRAGGYYNEQFF. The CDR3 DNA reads TGTGCCGGCAGCCCTAGGGCGGGGGGATACTACAATGAGCAGTTCTTC.

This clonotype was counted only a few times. The CDR3 region has the DNA TGCGCCAGCAGAGGGTCCGCGTCCTACGAGCAGTACTTC. This codes for CASRGSASYEQYF. The chain links TRBV5-1 to TRBJ2-7; the D is unclear. The V end lost 5 bases, the J end lost 1 base, and 10 bases lay between the germline ends. Looked up from germline, CDR1 is SGHRS and CDR2 is YFSETQ. The CDR3 length is 13 residues. The whole variable domain, remainder taken from reference TRBV5-1 and TRBJ2-7, is KAGVTQTPRYLIKTRGQQVTLSCSPISGHRSVSWYQQTPGQGLQFLFEYFSETQRNKGNFPGRFSGRQFSNSRSEMNVSTLELGDSALYLCASRGSASYEQYFGPGTRLTVT.

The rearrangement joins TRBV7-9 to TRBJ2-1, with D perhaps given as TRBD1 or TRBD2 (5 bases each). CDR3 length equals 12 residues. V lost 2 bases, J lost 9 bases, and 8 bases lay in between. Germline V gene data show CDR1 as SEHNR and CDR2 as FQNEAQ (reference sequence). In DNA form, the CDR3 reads TGTGCCAGCAGCTTAAGTGGGGGTGAGCAGTTCTTC. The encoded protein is CASSLSGGEQFF.

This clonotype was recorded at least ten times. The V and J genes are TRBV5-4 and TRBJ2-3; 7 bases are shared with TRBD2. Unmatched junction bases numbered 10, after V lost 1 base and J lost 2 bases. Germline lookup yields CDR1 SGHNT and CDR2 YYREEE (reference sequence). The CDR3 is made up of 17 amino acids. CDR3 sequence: CASSLLGLAEFTDTQYF. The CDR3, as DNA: TGTGCCAGCAGCTTGCTAGGGCTAGCGGAATTCACAGATACGCAGTATTTT.

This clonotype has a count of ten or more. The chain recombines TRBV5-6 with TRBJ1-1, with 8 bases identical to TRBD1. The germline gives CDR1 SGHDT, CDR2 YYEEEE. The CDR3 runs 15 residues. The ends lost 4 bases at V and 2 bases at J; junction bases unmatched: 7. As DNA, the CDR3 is TGTGCCAGCAGCAAGACAGGGGTACCCAACACTGAAGCTTTCTTT. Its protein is CASSKTGVPNTEAFF.

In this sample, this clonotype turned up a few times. CDR3: CASSQDGQGKYGYTF. Here the CDR3 DNA reads TGCGCCAGCAGCCAAGATGGGCAGGGAAAATATGGCTACACCTTC. The V gene is TRBV4-1, the J gene TRBJ1-2; D may be TRBD1 (5 bases). The V end lost 0 bases, the J end lost 5 bases, and 13 bases lay between the germline ends. This CDR3 region has 15 residues. Germline assignment: CDR1 MGHRA and CDR2 YSYEKL.

The CDR3 loop reads CASSLVGTSGNTGELFF. As DNA, the CDR3 is TGTGCCAGCAGCTTAGTGGGGACTAGCGGGAACACCGGGGAGCTGTTTTTT. The V and J genes are TRBV7-2 and TRBJ2-2, with 11 nucleotides matching TRBD2. Germline trimming cut 1 base from V and 1 base from J; bases unmatched to any gene: 2. The CDR3 contains 17 residues. CDR1 is SGHTA and CDR2 is FQGNSA in the germline V gene.